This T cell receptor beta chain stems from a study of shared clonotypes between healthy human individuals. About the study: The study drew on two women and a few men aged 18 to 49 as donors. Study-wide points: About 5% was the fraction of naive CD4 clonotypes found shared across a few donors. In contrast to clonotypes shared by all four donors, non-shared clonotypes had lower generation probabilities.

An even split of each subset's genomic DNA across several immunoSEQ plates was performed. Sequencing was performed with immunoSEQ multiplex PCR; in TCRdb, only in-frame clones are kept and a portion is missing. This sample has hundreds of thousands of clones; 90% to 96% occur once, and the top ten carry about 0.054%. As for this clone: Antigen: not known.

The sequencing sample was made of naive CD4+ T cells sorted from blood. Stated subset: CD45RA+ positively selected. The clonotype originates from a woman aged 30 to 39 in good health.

Here the CDR3 DNA reads TGTGCCAGCAGATCCGGGACTAGCGGGCTGAATGAGCAGTTCTTC. It codes for CASRSGTSGLNEQFF. This chain joins TRBV7-2 and TRBJ2-1, with 12 bases matching TRBD2. Unmatched junction bases numbered 7, after V lost 6 bases and J lost 7 bases. The CDR3 runs to 15 residues. Germline-derived CDR1 and CDR2 are SGHTA and FQGNSA.